The clone carrying this T cell receptor (beta chain) appeared many times. Its antigen is still unknown. This record belongs to a study of T-cell reconstitution after alpha-beta-depleted transplantation in children. Findings and caveats of the study: When one year had passed after transplant, most T-cell counts and diversity came from newly produced T cells. Expanded graft clones, several hundred of them, were reportedly the source of alpha-beta T cells about two months after transplant.

During its preparation, the TCRbeta library received unique molecular identifiers. TCRdb re-analysed the PCR reads in MiXCR, keeping a single row per CDR3 protein. The sample carries hundreds of thousands of distinct CDR3 sequences, roughly 7.7% recorded once. The CDR3 runs to 17 residues. V lost 1 base to trimming and J lost 1 base; unmatched junction nucleotides: 6. CDR1 and CDR2 from the germline V gene are SGHVS and FNYEAQ. The sample consisted of PBMCs, mostly from graft donor cells, taken 180 days after TCRalphabeta/CD19-depleted stem cell transplant. The TCR was taken from a male patient between 5 and 17 years old who had a stem cell transplant for acute lymphoblastic leukemia, so the T cells may come from the graft donor. The chain employs TRBV7-6 and TRBJ1-2, with TRBD1 identical over 10 bases. CDR3 amino acids: CASSLERGQGLNYGYTF. For the CDR3, the DNA is TGTGCCAGCAGCTTAGAGCGGGGACAGGGGCTTAACTATGGCTACACCTTC.